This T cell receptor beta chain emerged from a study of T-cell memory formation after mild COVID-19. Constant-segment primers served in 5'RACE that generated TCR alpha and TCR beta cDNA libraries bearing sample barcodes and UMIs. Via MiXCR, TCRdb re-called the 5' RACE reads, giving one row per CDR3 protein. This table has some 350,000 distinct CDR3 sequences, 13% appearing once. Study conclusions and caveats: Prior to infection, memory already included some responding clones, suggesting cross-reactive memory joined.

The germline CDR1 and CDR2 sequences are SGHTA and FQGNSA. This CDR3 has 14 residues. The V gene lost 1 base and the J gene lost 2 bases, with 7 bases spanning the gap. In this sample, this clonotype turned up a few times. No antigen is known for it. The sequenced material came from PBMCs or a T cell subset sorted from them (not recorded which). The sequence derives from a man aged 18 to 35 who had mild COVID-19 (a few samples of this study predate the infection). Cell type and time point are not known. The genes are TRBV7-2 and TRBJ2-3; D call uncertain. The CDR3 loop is CASSLEATTDTQYF. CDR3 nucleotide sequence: TGTGCCAGCAGCTTAGAAGCCACCACAGATACGCAGTATTTT.